This TCR beta chain emerged from a study of CXCR3-negative and CXCR3-positive naive CD8 T cells. Across the study: Each library held about 1.5 +/- 0.3 million TRB reads, some 130 million in total.

The TRB cDNA libraries were prepared by 5' RACE with UMI labels. TCRdb re-called the 5' RACE reads; every CDR3 protein appears as one record, without DNA. The sample totals approximately 38,000 distinct CDR3 sequences. The CDR3 spans 12 residues. The V gene is TRBV12-3 or TRBV12-4, the J gene TRBJ1-6. The sequencing input was memory CD8+ T cells from blood. The clonotype originates from a human donor in good health. Some clones in this sample may be carry-over from other donors' samples. The chain's CDR3 is CASSLRNSPLHF.